Following are 32 T cell receptor beta chains from one sample sequenced in a study of T cell responses to AZD1222 COVID-19 vaccine. Clones were read by immunoSEQ multiplex PCR, and TCRdb kept only the in-frame ones, dropping some. Among 65,000 to 90,000 clones listed, 87% were seen once. Sequencing used peripheral blood, obtained 28 days after the second AZD1222 dose. These receptors came from an adult who received the AZD1222 COVID-19 vaccine.

The genes are TRBV18 and TRBJ1-4; 7 bases agree with TRBD1. The CDR3 length is 17 residues. Germline CDR1 is KGHSH and CDR2 is LQKENI. V shed 5 bases, J shed 0 bases, and the junction held 9 bases outside the gene matches. The DNA of the CDR3 is TGTGCCAGCTCAGCCAGGGACAGCGCTGCAACTAATGAAAAACTGTTTTTT. It translates to CASSARDSAATNEKLFF.

This chain connects TRBV6-2 or TRBV6-3 to TRBJ2-5; D is perhaps TRBD1 (6 bases). This CDR3 contains 16 residues. V dropped 2 bases and J dropped 0 bases, with 13 bases sitting between them. Germline V CDR1 and CDR2: MNHEY, SVGEGT. CDR3 nucleotides: TGTGCCAGCAGTTACGCAGGGGTCAGGAACCAAGAGACCCAGTACTTC. Residues: CASSYAGVRNQETQYF.

A word on this clone: Relative to the germline gene, one junction end is altered; a read error may explain this. The chain recombines TRBV7-9 with TRBJ2-1; D perhaps matches TRBD1 (6 bases). Looked up from germline, CDR1 is SEHNR and CDR2 is FQNEAQ (reference sequence). This CDR3 has 16 residues. CDR3 in DNA: TGTGCCAGCAGCTTCCACAGGGTCCGGGACAACAAAGAGCAGTTCTTC. Translation: CASSFHRVRDNKEQFF.

The chain recombines TRBV18 with TRBJ2-3; 9 nucleotides align to TRBD2. CDR3 length equals 16 residues. Per the germline V gene, CDR1 is KGHSH and CDR2 is LQKENI. V lost 2 bases, J lost 8 bases, and 11 bases stayed unmatched. CDR3 bases: TGTGCCAGCTCACCAGGGGATGCGGGAGGGCCAGTTACGCAGTATTTT. Translated: CASSPGDAGGPVTQYF.

This clone appeared a single time. The J gene is TRBJ2-1, the V gene TRBV2, with TRBD1 as a possible D gene (6 bases). Per the germline V gene, CDR1 is SNHLY and CDR2 is FYNNEI. Deletions cut 5 bases from V and 0 bases from J, with 11 bases between. The CDR3 is made up of 15 amino acids. The DNA for the CDR3 is TGTGCCAGCAGTTCCGACAGGAGCTCCTACAATGAGCAGTTCTTC. Its translation is CASSSDRSSYNEQFF.

The J gene is TRBJ1-3, the V gene TRBV4-3; no definite D call. The V end was cut by 4 bases, the J end by 3 bases, with 13 bases between. CDR3 length: 15 residues. Germline assignment: CDR1 LGHNA and CDR2 YSLEER. CDR3: CASSRERTGGNTIYF. CDR3 bases: TGCGCCAGCAGCCGCGAAAGGACCGGTGGAAACACCATATATTTT.

V is TRBV30 and J is TRBJ2-5; D is ambiguous. This CDR3 has 11 amino acids. With 1 base removed from V and 5 bases from J, the gap between germline ends came to 5 bases. The germline gives CDR1 GTSNPN, CDR2 SVGIG (reference sequence). CDR3 residues: CAWSGRETQYF. Here the CDR3 DNA reads TGTGCCTGGAGTGGACGGGAGACCCAGTACTTC.

The J gene is TRBJ1-2, the V gene TRBV9; 7 nucleotides match TRBD1. In germline, CDR1 is SGDLS, CDR2 YYNGEE. The CDR3 totals 16 residues. With 4 bases clipped from V and 2 bases from J, the junction kept 11 bases outside the gene matches. The CDR3 sequence is CASSFHRDSQNYGYTF. In nucleotides, the CDR3 is TGTGCCAGCAGCTTTCACAGGGACAGCCAAAACTATGGCTACACCTTC.

This clone has just one count. This chain uses TRBV2 with TRBJ2-6; D not resolved. Germline-derived CDR1 and CDR2 are SNHLY and FYNNEI. Trimming left V 7 bases short and J 2 bases short, with 12 bases between. The CDR3 runs 15 residues. The CDR3 sequence: CASTPRGAGANVLTF. CDR3 DNA: TGTGCCAGCACTCCTCGTGGGGCTGGGGCCAACGTCCTGACTTTC. Combining the CDR3 with reference TRBV2 and TRBJ2-6 gives the whole variable domain EPEVTQTPSHQVTQMGQEVILRCVPISNHLYFYWYRQILGQKVEFLVSFYNNEISEKSEIFDDQFSVERPDGSNFTLKIRSTKLEDSAMYFCASTPRGAGANVLTFGAGSRLTVL.

The chain uses TRBV18 and TRBJ2-5; the D gene is possibly TRBD2 (5 bases). V lost 6 bases and J 2 bases, leaving 16 bases between the germline ends. This CDR3 is built from 15 residues. In germline, CDR1 is KGHSH, CDR2 LQKENI. CDR3 loop: CASSHGVGRQETQYF. Here the CDR3 DNA reads TGTGCCAGCTCTCATGGGGTAGGGAGACAAGAGACCCAGTACTTC.

The chain employs TRBV30 and TRBJ2-1; TRBD2 aligns across 8 bases. Per germline, CDR1 GTSNPN and CDR2 SVGIG (reference sequence). Trimming cost V 0 bases and J 3 bases; bases outside gene matches: 7. The length of the CDR3 is 16 residues. The CDR3 sequence is CAWSVPGRDVYNEQFF. CDR3 coding DNA: TGTGCCTGGAGTGTACCCGGGAGGGATGTCTACAATGAGCAGTTCTTC.

The chain combines TRBV29-1 with TRBJ2-7, with 10 bases fitting TRBD2. This CDR3 has 12 residues. V was pared by 7 bases and J by 4 bases, with 4 bases of the junction left unmatched. The germline gives CDR1 SQVTM, CDR2 ANQGSEA. CDR3 amino acids: CSAEAGGYEQYF. CDR3 coding DNA: TGCAGCGCAGAAGCGGGAGGGTACGAGCAGTACTTC.

This chain joins TRBV3-1 (or the pseudogene TRBV3-2) and TRBJ2-7, with D hard to call. The CDR3 covers 13 residues. The germline gives CDR1 LGHDT, CDR2 YNNKEL (reference sequence). Trimming removed 4 bases from V and 5 bases from J, with 12 bases in between. The chain's CDR3 is CASSRNGPNEQYF. DNA of the CDR3: TGTGCCAGCAGCCGAAACGGGCCAAACGAGCAGTACTTC.

V usage is TRBV19 and J usage is TRBJ1-1; possible D gene TRBD1, 6 bases. Germline CDR1 and CDR2: LNHDA and SQIVND (reference sequence). The CDR3 runs 16 residues. Trimming shortened V by 6 bases and J by 0 bases, and 17 bases separated the two germline ends. As DNA, the CDR3 is TGTGCCAGTAGGTTAAGGGGGGAATCCATGAACACTGAAGCTTTCTTT. It translates to CASRLRGESMNTEAFF.

As to this clone: The junction departs from the called germline gene at one end, perhaps through a read error. The CDR3 region has the DNA TGTGCCAGCAGCTCTCCGGGACTAGCGGAGACGCGGGCCCTCTTC. Translation: CASSSPGLAETRALF. The chain employs TRBV3-1 (or the pseudogene TRBV3-2) and TRBJ2-1, with 11 bases matching TRBD2. Germline values: CDR1 LGHDT, CDR2 YNNKEL (reference sequence). This CDR3 comprises 15 residues.

The chain links TRBV2 to TRBJ1-2; 12 nucleotides agree with TRBD1. The trim removed 6 bases at V and 6 bases at J, leaving 8 bases unmatched. The CDR3 consists of 15 residues. CDR1 is SNHLY, CDR2 FYNNEI, per germline. CDR3 in DNA: TGTGCCAGCAGGAGGGACAGGGGGCTAGGTAATGGCTACACCTTC. This encodes CASRRDRGLGNGYTF.

The chain has TRBV30 and TRBJ2-5; TRBD1 agrees at 12 bases. Losses at the gene ends were 6 bases for V and 5 bases for J; bases not matched to a gene: 1. This CDR3 is 12 amino acids long. Germline-derived CDR1 and CDR2 are GTSNPN and SVGIG (reference sequence). CDR3 sequence: CACGTGGETQYF. CDR3 DNA sequence: TGTGCCTGCGGGACAGGGGGCGAGACCCAGTACTTC.

This clone was observed a single time. V gene TRBV10-3 combines with J gene TRBJ2-2; tentative D call: TRBD2 (6 bases). This CDR3 spans 14 amino acids. V shed 10 bases and J shed 5 bases, with 17 bases lying between them. CDR1 is ENHRY, CDR2 SYGVKD, per germline. CDR3 bases: TGTGCCACCACGGGATTCGGAGGGACCGGGGAGCTGTTTTTT. The encoded protein is CATTGFGGTGELFF.

The V gene is TRBV12-3 or TRBV12-4, the J gene TRBJ2-1; tentative D call: TRBD2 (6 bases). V was pared by 5 bases and J by 15 bases, with 14 bases between. The CDR3 extends over 11 amino acids. In DNA form, the CDR3 reads TGTGCCAGCAGTACTGGAGGGCGGGGGTTCTTC. Its translation: CASSTGGRGFF.

This chain joins TRBV10-3 and TRBJ1-6; 7 bases are a match to TRBD1. The J segment lost 5 bases and the V segment lost 6 bases, leaving 4 bases of the junction unmatched. The CDR3 has 14 residues. In germline, CDR1 is ENHRY, CDR2 SYGVKD. The CDR3 loop is CAIRGTVDNSPLHF. DNA for the CDR3: TGTGCCATCAGGGGGACAGTAGATAATTCACCCCTCCACTTT.

This clone came up a few times. CDR3 loop: CASSLSGAHPYEQYF. Written as DNA, the CDR3 is TGTGCCAGCAGTTTGTCGGGAGCCCACCCCTACGAGCAGTACTTC. V is TRBV27 and J is TRBJ2-7, with D possibly being TRBD2 (6 bases). With 3 bases removed from V and 2 bases from J, the gap between germline ends came to 14 bases. The CDR3 is 15 residues long. Per the germline V gene, CDR1 is MNHEY and CDR2 is SMNVEV (reference sequence).

The rearrangement links TRBV18 to TRBJ2-7; 7 positions agree with TRBD1. There are 15 residues in the CDR3. The germline CDR1 and CDR2 sequences are KGHSH and LQKENI. With 2 bases clipped from V and 3 bases from J, the junction kept 7 bases outside the gene matches. CDR3 in DNA: TGTGCCAGCTCACCAAGGTCGGACAGGAACTACGAGCAGTACTTC. Its protein is CASSPRSDRNYEQYF. Full variable domain (outside the CDR3, taken from reference TRBV18 and TRBJ2-7): NAGVMQNPRHLVRRRGQEARLRCSPMKGHSHVYWYRQLPEEGLKFMVYLQKENIIDESGMPKERFSAEFPKEGPSILRIQQVVRGDSAAYFCASSPRSDRNYEQYFGPGTRLTVT.

The V gene is TRBV6-5, the J gene TRBJ1-1, with 9 bases that match TRBD1. V gave up 5 bases and J gave up 8 bases; unmatched junction bases: 9. Germline lookup yields CDR1 MNHEY and CDR2 SVGAGI. CDR3 length: 14 amino acids. The CDR3 nucleotides read TGTGCCAGCAGTATCGGCCTACAGGGGGCGGAAGCTTTCTTT. Amino acids: CASSIGLQGAEAFF.

The chain combines TRBV27 with TRBJ2-2; unclear D gene. The CDR3 runs 16 residues. V was pared by 3 bases and J by 0 bases, with 11 bases between. CDR1 MNHEY and CDR2 SMNVEV come from the germline V gene (reference sequence). The CDR3: CASSLTPATNTGELFF. CDR3 sequence (DNA): TGTGCCAGCAGTTTGACTCCGGCTACGAACACCGGGGAGCTGTTTTTT.

The rearrangement uses TRBV15 and TRBJ2-6; 8 bases match TRBD1. J gave up 0 bases and V 3 bases, and 4 bases lay outside the gene matches. The V gene's germline CDR1 is LNHNV and CDR2 YYDKDF (reference sequence). This CDR3 has 17 residues. The CDR3 loop is CATSRGQVDSGANVLTF. The DNA of the CDR3 is TGTGCCACCAGCAGGGGACAGGTAGACTCTGGGGCCAACGTCCTGACTTTC.

The chain combines TRBV10-2 with TRBJ2-5; D ambiguous. CDR1 and CDR2 from the germline V gene are WSHSY and SAAADI. The CDR3 loop spans 11 amino acids. The V end lost 6 bases, the J end lost 5 bases, and 7 bases lay between the germline ends. CDR3 nucleotide sequence: TGCGCCAGCAGCCAAGATGAGACCCAGTACTTC. It translates to CASSQDETQYF.

V usage is TRBV9 and J usage is TRBJ1-3; D uncertain. The CDR3 loop spans 13 amino acids. Trimming took off 0 bases at V and 4 bases at J, with 5 bases between the two ends. Germline CDR1 and CDR2: SGDLS and YYNGEE. The chain's CDR3 is CASSVVQGNTIYF. CDR3 DNA sequence: TGTGCCAGCAGCGTAGTTCAAGGAAACACCATATATTTT.

The chain joins TRBV7-9 to TRBJ1-1; 7 nucleotides line up with TRBD1. J gave up 4 bases and V 8 bases, and 7 bases lay outside the gene matches. The length of the CDR3 is 13 residues. Germline V gives CDR1 SEHNR, CDR2 FQNEAQ (reference sequence). The CDR3 reads CASQGGLTTEAFF. The CDR3 nucleotides read TGTGCCAGCCAGGGGGGGCTGACCACTGAAGCTTTCTTT.

Concerning this clone itself: Likely a read error: the CDR3 ends without its conserved phenylalanine or tryptophan. The DNA is left out, because the CDR3 cannot be placed on it with certainty; the CDR3 is given as TCRdb lists it. The V gene is TRBV6-6, the J gene TRBJ1-2. Counting both end residues, the CDR3 totals 12 amino acids. Germline assignment: CDR1 MNHNY and CDR2 SVGAGI (reference sequence). The CDR3 spells CASSTPGGRLSG.

The J gene is TRBJ2-7, the V gene TRBV7-2, with D unclear. CDR1 is SGHTA, CDR2 FQGNSA, per germline. The germline V and J ends were trimmed by 1 base and 1 base, with 8 bases remaining between them. This CDR3 is 14 amino acids long. The CDR3 spells CASSLEGGSYEQYF. Written as DNA, the CDR3 is TGTGCCAGCAGCTTAGAAGGTGGATCCTACGAGCAGTACTTC.

This clone has just one count. The V gene is TRBV5-1, the J gene TRBJ2-1; TRBD1 matches at 8 bases. The CDR3 consists of 16 residues. Germline CDR1 reads SGHRS; CDR2 reads YFSETQ. V shed 0 bases and J 4 bases; nucleotides not matched to a gene: 6. CDR3 amino acids: CASSLGGTGQYNEQFF. DNA of the CDR3: TGCGCCAGCAGCTTGGGGGGGACAGGACAATACAATGAGCAGTTCTTC. Variable domain in full (rest from reference TRBV5-1 and TRBJ2-1): KAGVTQTPRYLIKTRGQQVTLSCSPISGHRSVSWYQQTPGQGLQFLFEYFSETQRNKGNFPGRFSGRQFSNSRSEMNVSTLELGDSALYLCASSLGGTGQYNEQFFGPGTRLTVL.

A word on this clone: Mismatch with germline at one junction end may stem from a read error. This sequence joins TRBV7-7 and TRBJ2-5; a weak D match, TRBD2 (5 bases). Per germline, CDR1 SSHAT and CDR2 FNYEAQ (reference sequence). The CDR3 loop spans 15 amino acids. CDR3 sequence reads: CASSLATGIQETQYF. As DNA, the CDR3 is TGTGCTAGCAGCTTAGCGACTGGAATACAAGAGACCCAGTACTTC.